This entry is about one T cell receptor beta chain. Its cognate antigen is unknown. Method: immunoSEQ multiplex PCR; TCRdb's copy keeps in-frame clones and lacks some. The sample records 70,000 or so clones, about four fifths being singletons. This entry belongs to a study of a mutant IDH1 vaccine in newly diagnosed glioma. Findings of the study overall: Among all patients, vaccine-induced immune responses occurred in roughly 93%.

Time point: baseline, week 1 (first vaccination visit). Treatment here: pre-vaccination baseline after standard-of-care therapy. V shed 5 bases and J 4 bases; nucleotides not matched to a gene: 11. Germline CDR1 is SGHVS and CDR2 is FQNEAQ. CDR3 length: 16 residues. The sample here was peripheral blood mononuclear cells (PBMCs), taken from a glioma patient treated with radiotherapy, temozolomide or both. The receptor comes from a woman under 30 with glioma. Some clones in this sample may be carry-over from other donors' samples. The chain carries TRBV7-8 and TRBJ2-3; 8 bases agree with TRBD1. CDR3 residues: CASSHGQGRRADTQYF. For the CDR3, the DNA is TGTGCCAGCAGCCACGGACAGGGAAGGCGCGCAGATACGCAGTATTTT.